These 19 T cell receptor beta chains were sequenced from one sample in a study of blood T cell repertoires in COVID-19. Assay: immunoSEQ multiplex PCR; the TCRdb copy retains only in-frame clones and omits some. The sample records some 250,000 clones, 75% to 90% being singletons. Sequencing was performed on peripheral blood. All receptors derive from a man in his fifties or sixties who had recovered from COVID-19.

The chain recombines TRBV5-8 with TRBJ1-4; 9 nucleotides match TRBD1. J was trimmed by 9 bases and V by 1 base; bases with no gene match: 1. There are 13 residues in the CDR3. Germline V gene sequence: CDR1 SGHTS, CDR2 YDEGEE. The CDR3 coding sequence is TGTGCCAGCAGCTTGAACAGGGGGCAAAAACTGTTTTTT. It codes for CASSLNRGQKLFF.

The chain uses TRBV10-2 and TRBJ1-5; unclear D gene. CDR1 is WSHSY, CDR2 SAAADI, per germline. Trimming shortened V by 4 bases and J by 3 bases, and 7 bases separated the two germline ends. The CDR3 runs to 13 residues. In nucleotides, the CDR3 is TGCGCCAGCAGTGTTGGCTTCAATCAGCCCCAGCATTTT. The encoded protein is CASSVGFNQPQHF.

The chain combines TRBV6-6 with TRBJ2-7; unclear D gene. Trimming pared 8 bases from V and 2 bases from J, leaving 16 bases between. Germline lookup yields CDR1 MNHNY and CDR2 SVGAGI (reference sequence). This CDR3 is built from 14 residues. CDR3 loop: CASQRVEITYEQYF. In DNA, the CDR3 is TGTGCCAGCCAACGGGTAGAGATTACCTACGAGCAGTACTTC.

The chain links TRBV11-2 to TRBJ2-2; 11 nucleotides line up with TRBD1. The V segment lost 1 base and the J segment 2 bases; nucleotides outside the gene matches: 6. This CDR3 spans 18 amino acids. Germline assignment: CDR1 SGHAT and CDR2 FQNNGV. The CDR3 region has the DNA TGTGCCAGCAGCTTAGGTCCTGGGACAGGGGGTAACACCGGGGAGCTGTTTTTT. This sequence encodes CASSLGPGTGGNTGELFF. The variable domain in full, completed from reference TRBV11-2 and TRBJ2-2, reads EAGVAQSPRYKIIEKRQSVAFWCNPISGHATLYWYQQILGQGPKLLIQFQNNGVVDDSQLPKDRFSAERLKGVDSTLKIQPAKLEDSAVYLCASSLGPGTGGNTGELFFGEGSRLTVL.

The chain links TRBV11-2 to TRBJ1-5; 7 nucleotides align to TRBD1. J was trimmed by 7 bases and V by 2 bases; bases with no gene match: 8. The CDR3 totals 15 residues. In germline, CDR1 is SGHAT, CDR2 FQNNGV. This CDR3 is CASSLSTGEHQPQHF. The CDR3 DNA sequence: TGTGCCAGCAGCTTAAGCACAGGGGAGCACCAGCCCCAGCATTTT.

V gene TRBV7-9 combines with J gene TRBJ1-5; 9 positions match TRBD1. The CDR3 is 16 amino acids. Trimming took 2 bases from V and 4 from J; bases not matched to a gene: 6. Looked up from germline, CDR1 is SEHNR and CDR2 is FQNEAQ (reference sequence). CDR3 sequence (DNA): TGTGCCAGCAGCTTATGGGGACAGGGCTATAATCAGCCCCAGCATTTT. Its translation: CASSLWGQGYNQPQHF. The full variable domain, rest sourced from reference TRBV7-9 and TRBJ1-5, is DTGVSQNPRHKITKRGQNVTFRCDPISEHNRLYWYRQTLGQGPEFLTYFQNEAQLEKSRLLSDRFSAERPKGSFSTLEIQRTEQGDSAMYLCASSLWGQGYNQPQHFGDGTRLSIL.

V usage is TRBV9 and J usage is TRBJ2-7, with unresolved D. The ends were cut back, 4 bases at V and 0 bases at J, with 11 bases in the middle. The CDR3 contains 14 residues. Germline assignment: CDR1 SGDLS and CDR2 YYNGEE. In nucleotides, the CDR3 is TGTGCCAGCAGCCCCGGGTTGTTCTCCTACGAGCAGTACTTC. As protein: CASSPGLFSYEQYF.

This sequence joins TRBV28 and TRBJ1-2; the D is unclear. The V and J ends lost 6 bases and 7 bases respectively, with 12 bases between them. CDR1 is MDHEN, CDR2 SYDVKM, per germline. There are 12 residues in the CDR3. In nucleotides, the CDR3 is TGTGCCAGCAGCGGAGAAGGTTTTGGCTACACCTTC. This encodes CASSGEGFGYTF.

This clone was seen a single time. The chain links TRBV29-1 to TRBJ1-2, with TRBD1 identical over 8 bases. Losses at the gene ends were 7 bases for V and 7 bases for J; bases not matched to a gene: 5. Germline values: CDR1 SQVTM, CDR2 ANQGSEA. The CDR3 covers 11 residues. The CDR3 coding sequence is TGCAGCGCCGGGACAGGCGGTGGCTACACCTTC. It translates to CSAGTGGGYTF.

The chain uses TRBV5-6 and TRBJ2-2; 11 nucleotides line up with TRBD2. Trimming removed 0 bases from V and 4 bases from J; junction bases left unmatched: 2. Looked up from germline, CDR1 is SGHDT and CDR2 is YYEEEE. The CDR3 is 16 residues long. The CDR3 reads CASSLGTSGLTGELFF. For the CDR3, the DNA is TGTGCCAGCAGCTTGGGGACTAGCGGGCTCACCGGGGAGCTGTTTTTT.

V gene TRBV19 combines with J gene TRBJ2-3; 7 nucleotides agree with TRBD1. The CDR3 consists of 16 residues. V was pared by 3 bases and J by 1 base, with 7 bases of the junction left unmatched. Germline CDR1 reads LNHDA; CDR2 reads SQIVND (reference sequence). The CDR3: CASSMSGGAGTDTQYF. Here the CDR3 DNA reads TGTGCCAGTAGTATGTCAGGGGGTGCTGGCACAGATACGCAGTATTTT.

The chain joins TRBV18 to TRBJ1-5; D is ambiguous. The CDR3 contains 17 residues. CDR1 is KGHSH and CDR2 is LQKENI in the germline V gene. V lost 3 bases and J lost 7, with 22 bases in between. The chain's CDR3 is CASSPPSPDPGRQPQHF. DNA of the CDR3: TGTGCCAGCTCACCTCCTAGTCCGGACCCGGGGAGGCAGCCCCAGCATTTT. The full variable domain, with the rest looked up from reference TRBV18 and TRBJ1-5, is NAGVMQNPRHLVRRRGQEARLRCSPMKGHSHVYWYRQLPEEGLKFMVYLQKENIIDESGMPKERFSAEFPKEGPSILRIQQVVRGDSAAYFCASSPPSPDPGRQPQHFGDGTRLSIL.

The chain uses TRBV3-1 (or the pseudogene TRBV3-2) and TRBJ1-4; D might be TRBD1 (6 bases). There are 11 residues in the CDR3. Trimming took off 1 base at V and 13 bases at J, with 7 bases between the two ends. The germline gives CDR1 LGHDT, CDR2 YNNKEL (reference sequence). The CDR3 DNA follows: TGTGCCAGCAGCCAAGGACAGGCACTGTTTTTT. As protein: CASSQGQALFF.

The rearrangement joins TRBV30 to TRBJ2-6; 10 nucleotides line up with TRBD1. Germline values: CDR1 GTSNPN, CDR2 SVGIG (reference sequence). After removal of 8 bases from V and 2 bases from J, the junction contained 6 bases not matched to a gene. CDR3 length: 15 amino acids. The CDR3 nucleotides read TGTGCCCGGGGACAGGGGTTGGCTGGGGCCAACGTCCTGACTTTC. Amino acids: CARGQGLAGANVLTF.

The chain couples TRBV2 to TRBJ1-1; D is uncertain. Germline-derived CDR1 and CDR2 are SNHLY and FYNNEI. V lost 6 bases, J lost 4 bases, and 15 bases lay in between. This CDR3 has 14 residues. CDR3 nucleotides: TGTGCCAGCAGCGGTCCCGGCGCGGGCACTGAAGCTTTCTTT. Translated, it gives CASSGPGAGTEAFF.

The chain links TRBV29-1 to TRBJ1-1; D possibly corresponds to TRBD1 (6 bases). This CDR3 region has 13 residues. Trimming removed 5 bases at V and 5 bases at J, with 15 bases between. Germline-derived CDR1 and CDR2 are SQVTM and ANQGSEA. The CDR3: CSVNQGRNTEAFF. CDR3 DNA sequence: TGCAGCGTTAATCAGGGGCGGAATACTGAAGCTTTCTTT.

The gene calls are TRBV30 and TRBJ1-6; D is perhaps TRBD1 (5 bases). Germline-derived CDR1 and CDR2 are GTSNPN and SVGIG (reference sequence). CDR3 length equals 12 residues. V lost 6 bases and J 9 bases, leaving 12 bases between the germline ends. Here the CDR3 reads CACQGGGSPLHF. The CDR3 DNA sequence: TGTGCCTGTCAGGGTGGCGGTTCACCCCTCCACTTT.

The chain has TRBV5-6 and TRBJ2-7; 11 bases match TRBD2. Germline assignment: CDR1 SGHDT and CDR2 YYEEEE. CDR3 length: 15 amino acids. V shed 0 bases, J shed 2 bases, and the junction held 1 base outside the gene matches. CDR3 coding DNA: TGTGCCAGCAGCTTGGCTAGCGGGGGGCCCTACGAGCAGTACTTC. This sequence encodes CASSLASGGPYEQYF. Full variable domain (outside the CDR3, taken from reference TRBV5-6 and TRBJ2-7): DAGVTQSPTHLIKTRGQQVTLRCSPKSGHDTVSWYQQALGQGPQFIFQYYEEEERQRGNFPDRFSGHQFPNYSSELNVNALLLGDSALYLCASSLASGGPYEQYFGPGTRLTVT.

The J gene is TRBJ2-6, the V gene TRBV21-1; the tabulated D call, TRBD1, remains unverified against the DNA. TRBV21-1 is marked as a pseudogene. The CDR3 is made up of 17 amino acids. DNA for the CDR3: TGTGCCACAGGACCGGGACAGGGGGTTCTTGGGGCCAACGTCCTGACTTTC. Translating gives CATGPGQGVLGANVLTF.